This TCR beta chain was retrieved from a study of blood T cell repertoires in COVID-19. This clone occurred a few times. Compared with germline, one end of the junction differs, possibly owing to a read error. Using immunoSEQ multiplex PCR, the repertoire was profiled, and TCRdb retains in-frame clones only, with some absent. The sample yields about 250,000 clones, around 83% seen once. Germline CDR1 reads SGHRS; CDR2 reads YFSETQ. The CDR3 extends over 14 amino acids. The TCR sequence derives from a man aged 35-49 years with active or convalescent COVID-19. The sample taken for sequencing was peripheral blood. This chain connects TRBV5-1 to TRBJ2-7; TRBD2 agrees at 8 bases. CDR3 loop: CASSPMGLVNDVIF. CDR3 DNA sequence: TGCGCCAGCAGCCCGATGGGACTAGTTAATGATGTAATATTC. Using reference TRBV5-1 and TRBJ2-7 for the parts outside the CDR3, the full variable domain is KAGVTQTPRYLIKTRGQQVTLSCSPISGHRSVSWYQQTPGQGLQFLFEYFSETQRNKGNFPGRFSGRQFSNSRSEMNVSTLELGDSALYLCASSPMGLVNDVIFGPGTRLTVT.